This T cell receptor beta chain was documented in a study of blood T cell repertoires in COVID-19. The CDR3 contains 13 residues. Germline V lookup: CDR1 SNHLY, CDR2 FYNNEI. Trimming cost V 5 bases and J 4 bases, with 9 bases left between them. Some clones are missing from TCRdb's copy, which holds only in-frame ones; the method was immunoSEQ multiplex PCR. The sample lists about 57,000 clones; 79% were seen once. The source material was peripheral blood. This sequence joins TRBV2 and TRBJ2-1; D gene unclear. The sequence derives from a man in his 60s with acute or convalescent COVID-19. In DNA, the CDR3 is TGTGCCAGCAGTTACTTGAGGTACAATGAGCAGTTCTTC. This sequence encodes CASSYLRYNEQFF.